Presented here are 11 T cell receptor beta chains from one specimen sequenced in a study of blood T cell repertoires in COVID-19. Produced via immunoSEQ multiplex PCR; TCRdb's table is partial and in-frame only. This sample has around 170,000 clones, with about 87% found just once. Sample: peripheral blood. The source is a man in his sixties with acute or convalescent COVID-19.

In DNA, the CDR3 is TGCGCCAGCAGTGACCCTAGCGGGGGGCAGAACACCGGGGAGCTGTTTTTT. The encoded protein is CASSDPSGGQNTGELFF. The chain carries TRBV10-1 and TRBJ2-2, with TRBD2 identical over 11 bases. V was clipped by 3 bases and J by 1 base; unmatched bases: 4. The CDR3 length is 17 residues. Germline values: CDR1 WNHNN, CDR2 SYGVQD (reference sequence).

J is TRBJ1-1 and V is TRBV27; 9 nucleotides agree with TRBD1. Germline V gene lookup returns CDR1 MNHEY and CDR2 SMNVEV (reference sequence). J gave up 4 bases and V 8 bases, and 2 bases lay outside the gene matches. The CDR3 covers 12 residues. The CDR3 reads CASRTGATEAFF. The CDR3 DNA reads TGTGCCAGCCGGACAGGGGCCACTGAAGCTTTCTTT.

The genes are TRBV7-2 and TRBJ2-1; no definite D call. V was shortened by 3 bases and J by 0 bases, with 9 bases between the two germline ends. Germline V gene data show CDR1 as SGHTA and CDR2 as FQGNSA. This CDR3 is built from 15 residues. The CDR3 here is CASSFQSSSYNEQFF. CDR3 nucleotide sequence: TGTGCCAGCAGCTTTCAGTCTAGCTCCTACAATGAGCAGTTCTTC. The whole variable domain, remainder taken from reference TRBV7-2 and TRBJ2-1, is GAGVSQSPSNKVTEKGKDVELRCDPISGHTALYWYRQSLGQGLEFLIYFQGNSAPDKSGLPSDRFSAERTGGSVSTLTIQRTQQEDSAVYLCASSFQSSSYNEQFFGPGTRLTVL.

The chain uses TRBV24-1 and TRBJ2-3; TRBD2 might be the D (6 bases). Between the trimmed V and J ends, which lost 1 base and 0 bases, there was a span of 10 bases. The CDR3 length is 16 residues. Germline V gene data show CDR1 as KGHDR and CDR2 as SFDVKD. CDR3 nucleotide sequence: TGTGCCACCAGTGATTTACGGCGGGGCAGCACAGATACGCAGTATTTT. Translating gives CATSDLRRGSTDTQYF.

The V gene is TRBV7-9, the J gene TRBJ1-1; weak D call: TRBD1 (6 bases). The CDR3 spans 16 residues. V was trimmed by 4 bases and J by 3 bases, leaving 18 bases between them. Per the germline V gene, CDR1 is SEHNR and CDR2 is FQNEAQ (reference sequence). For the CDR3, the DNA is TGTGCCAGCAGCTACAGCGGGGGCGCATGGGACACTGAAGCTTTCTTT. Translated: CASSYSGGAWDTEAFF. The full variable domain, rest sourced from reference TRBV7-9 and TRBJ1-1, is DTGVSQNPRHKITKRGQNVTFRCDPISEHNRLYWYRQTLGQGPEFLTYFQNEAQLEKSRLLSDRFSAERPKGSFSTLEIQRTEQGDSAMYLCASSYSGGAWDTEAFFGQGTRLTVV.

In regard to this clone: The identical CDR3 is also encoded by other nucleotide sequences in the sample. The genes are TRBV5-1 and TRBJ2-2; 7 bases align to TRBD1. Germline CDR1 reads SGHRS; CDR2 reads YFSETQ. The CDR3 has 13 residues. Unmatched junction bases numbered 3, after V lost 5 bases and J lost 5 bases. DNA of the CDR3: TGCGCCAGCAGTTTACAGGGGACCGGGGAGCTGTTTTTT. It is translated as CASSLQGTGELFF.

This chain connects TRBV11-2 to TRBJ1-2, with no clear D. V dropped 2 bases and J dropped 9 bases, with 16 bases sitting between them. The CDR3 totals 14 residues. The germline V gene encodes CDR1 SGHAT and CDR2 FQNNGV. CDR3 sequence: CASSLPSQPRSYTF. The CDR3 DNA sequence: TGTGCCAGCAGCTTACCCAGCCAACCGCGGAGCTACACCTTC.

The chain is built from TRBV5-6 and TRBJ2-3; tentative D call: TRBD1 (6 bases). The CDR3 has 13 amino acids. Germline CDR1 SGHDT, CDR2 YYEEEE. V was shortened by 4 bases and J by 2 bases, with 8 bases between the two germline ends. In DNA, the CDR3 is TGTGCCAGCAGCAGGGACAACACAGATACGCAGTATTTT. Its protein is CASSRDNTDTQYF.

This clone was seen a handful of times. CDR3 DNA sequence: TGTGCCACCAGCAGCCAACAGGGGGGAGACCAGCCCCAGCATTTT. It is translated as CATSSQQGGDQPQHF. The V and J genes are TRBV15 and TRBJ1-5; 8 bases are shared with TRBD1. This CDR3 comprises 15 residues. Trimming removed 3 bases from V and 7 bases from J; junction bases left unmatched: 8. Germline V gene lookup returns CDR1 LNHNV and CDR2 YYDKDF (reference sequence).

For the CDR3, the DNA is TGCGCCAGCACCGATTGGCGGGAGTATTACGAGCAGTACTTC. Amino acids: CASTDWREYYEQYF. The V call is TRBV10-1, the J call TRBJ2-7; 7 bases align to TRBD2. V gave up 7 bases and J gave up 4 bases; unmatched junction bases: 10. CDR1 is WNHNN and CDR2 is SYGVQD in the germline V gene (reference sequence). CDR3 length: 14 residues.

The gene calls are TRBV5-8 and TRBJ1-3, with TRBD1 identical over 8 bases. CDR1 and CDR2 (germline): SGHTS, YDEGEE. CDR3 size: 15 residues. V gave up 4 bases and J gave up 0 bases; unmatched junction bases: 3. The CDR3 DNA reads as TGTGCCAGCAGCGTAGGGACAGGCTCTGGAAACACCATATATTTT. Its protein is CASSVGTGSGNTIYF.